This T cell receptor (beta chain) comes out of a study of CD8 T cells in ankylosing spondylitis. This clonotype occurred a few times. Its antigen is undetermined. Findings of the study overall: The clones that were linked to disease were reported to be significantly enriched in matched synovial fluid samples from ankylosing spondylitis patients. Clones that were linked to disease were CD8+ and were relatively rare in peripheral blood. Within ankylosing spondylitis blood, a TCR beta motif made up of under 10 highly homologous variants appeared to be characteristic.

Quantitative 5'-RACE was performed with molecular barcodes, and it yielded the TCR beta libraries. In TCRdb, the 5' RACE reads were re-called with MiXCR into one record per CDR3 protein. The sample shows 700,000 to 1,000,000 distinct CDR3 sequences, 12% of them seen only once. The V gene end was trimmed by 4 bases and the J gene end by 3 bases; junction bases not matched to a gene: 10. This CDR3 is 15 amino acids long. CDR1 and CDR2 (germline): SGHRS, YFSETQ. Sequenced sample: blood, either unsorted or a sorted T cell fraction (not recorded which). This sequence originates from a male donor with ankylosing spondylitis. The V call is TRBV5-1, the J call TRBJ2-7; 7 nucleotides agree with TRBD2. CDR3 in amino acids: CASSPGLERIYEQYF. CDR3 in DNA: TGCGCCAGCAGCCCCGGACTAGAGAGGATCTACGAGCAGTACTTC.